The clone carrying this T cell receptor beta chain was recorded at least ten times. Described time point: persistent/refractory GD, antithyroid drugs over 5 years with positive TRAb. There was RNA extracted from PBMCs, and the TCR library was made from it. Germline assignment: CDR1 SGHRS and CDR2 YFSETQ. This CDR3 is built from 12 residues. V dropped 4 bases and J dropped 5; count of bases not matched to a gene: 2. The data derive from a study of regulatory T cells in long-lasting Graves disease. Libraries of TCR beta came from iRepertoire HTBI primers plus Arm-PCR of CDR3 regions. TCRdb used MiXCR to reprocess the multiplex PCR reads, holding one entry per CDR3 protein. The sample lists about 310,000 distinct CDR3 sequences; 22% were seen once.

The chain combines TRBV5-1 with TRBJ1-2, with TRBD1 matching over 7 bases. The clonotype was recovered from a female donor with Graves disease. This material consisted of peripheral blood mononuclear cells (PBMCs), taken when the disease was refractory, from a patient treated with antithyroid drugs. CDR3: CASSTTGYGYTF. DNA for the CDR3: TGCGCCAGCAGCACGACAGGGTATGGCTACACCTTC.